These 6 T cell receptor beta chains came from one sample sequenced in a study of blood T cell repertoires in COVID-19. Sequenced by immunoSEQ multiplex PCR; TCRdb stores in-frame clones only, minus some. The table has about 160,000 clones, about 85% seen once. Sample: peripheral blood. All receptors come from a man aged 35-49 years with acute or convalescent COVID-19.

The chain links TRBV5-1 to TRBJ2-7; TRBD1 agrees at 9 bases. Per the germline V gene, CDR1 is SGHRS and CDR2 is YFSETQ. The trim removed 4 bases at V and 4 bases at J, leaving 6 bases unmatched. This CDR3 has 14 residues. The CDR3 protein is CASSKGQGLYEQYF. In nucleotides, the CDR3 is TGCGCCAGCAGCAAAGGACAGGGGTTGTACGAGCAGTACTTC.

V gene TRBV19 combines with J gene TRBJ1-3, with D unresolved. The CDR3 runs to 15 residues. Trimming removed 6 bases from V and 0 bases from J, with 12 bases in between. CDR1 and CDR2 from the germline V gene are LNHDA and SQIVND (reference sequence). CDR3 loop: CASSPRSSSGNTIYF. CDR3 DNA: TGTGCCAGTAGCCCCAGGTCCAGCTCTGGAAACACCATATATTTT.

This clone came up a few times. The gene calls are TRBV6-4 and TRBJ2-2; 7 bases line up with TRBD2. The CDR3 spans 13 residues. Germline V lookup: CDR1 MRHNA, CDR2 SNTAGT. The V gene end was trimmed by 2 bases and the J gene end by 6 bases; junction bases not matched to a gene: 0. The CDR3 DNA sequence: TGTGCCAGCAGTGACGGGGGGGCCGGGGAGCTGTTTTTT. Its translation: CASSDGGAGELFF.

The chain is built from TRBV6-5 and TRBJ2-2, with 10 nucleotides matching TRBD2. Germline loops: CDR1 MNHEY, CDR2 SVGAGI. The ends lost 6 bases at V and 2 bases at J; junction bases unmatched: 3. The CDR3 covers 15 residues. Here the CDR3 DNA reads TGTGCCAGCAGGGTAGCGGGGGGCAACACCGGGGAGCTGTTTTTT. This gives the protein CASRVAGGNTGELFF.

This chain joins TRBV6-5 and TRBJ1-2; D is undetermined. Germline CDR1 MNHEY, CDR2 SVGAGI. This CDR3 comprises 11 residues. Trimming removed 5 bases from V and 4 bases from J, with 5 bases in between. CDR3 region: CASSNTYGYTF. The CDR3 nucleotides are TGTGCCAGCAGTAACACCTATGGCTACACCTTC.

The chain couples TRBV7-6 to TRBJ2-5; 11 bases align to TRBD2. This CDR3 has 16 amino acids. Unmatched junction bases numbered 10, after V lost 5 bases and J lost 5 bases. Germline-derived CDR1 and CDR2 are SGHVS and FNYEAQ. CDR3 amino acids: CASSDRLAGKGETQYF. CDR3 DNA: TGTGCCAGCAGCGATCGACTAGCGGGAAAGGGGGAGACCCAGTACTTC.